A selection of T cell receptor beta chains follows, all from one sample in a study of blood T cells in healthy people across ages. MiXCR, run by TCRdb on the 5' RACE reads, gives a single entry per CDR3 protein. The sample carries roughly 1.4 million distinct CDR3 sequences, 59% recorded once. The sample consisted of blood. These receptors were collected from a man between 18 and 35 years old in good health. CDR3s include the opening cysteine and the closing phenylalanine or tryptophan. The D gene is left open where the match is weak. Clone size is stated in some rows and not others, as once, few, many or a class when expanded.

j_call clone_size v_call d_call cdr3_aa cdr3_nt
TRBJ1-1 . TRBV18 TRBD1 CASSLRGGTGATEAFF TGTGCCAGCTCACTTCGGGGTGGTACAGGGGCCACTGAAGCTTTCTTT
TRBJ1-2 . TRBV14 . CASSQVDSNYGYTF TGTGCCAGCAGCCAAGTGGACAGTAACTATGGCTACACCTTC
TRBJ2-3 . TRBV5-1 . CASSVGATTDTQYF TGCGCCAGCAGCGTTGGAGCCACCACAGATACGCAGTATTTT
TRBJ1-2 . TRBV4-1 TRBD1 CASSQERGTGRGYTF TGCGCCAGCAGCCAAGAAAGGGGGACAGGGAGAGGCTACACCTTC
TRBJ2-5 . TRBV3-1 TRBD2 CASSQGLAGGSETQYF TGTGCCAGCAGCCAGGGCCTAGCGGGGGGCTCAGAGACCCAGTACTTC
TRBJ2-7 many TRBV5-6 . CASSLGVSEQYF TGTGCCAGCAGCCTGGGAGTATCTGAGCAGTACTTC
TRBJ2-6 few TRBV10-3 . CAISESGSGANVLTF TGTGCCATCAGTGAGTCAGGGTCTGGGGCCAACGTCCTGACTTTC
TRBJ2-5 . TRBV5-1 TRBD1 CASSPDRVQETQYF TGTGCCAGCAGCCCCGACAGGGTGCAAGAGACCCAGTACTTC
TRBJ2-7 . TRBV20-1 . CSADADRPPYEQYF TGCAGTGCCGACGCAGACAGACCCCCCTACGAGCAGTACTTC
TRBJ1-4 . TRBV2 . CASTREPGLEKLFF TGTGCCAGCACCCGGGAACCAGGGTTAGAAAAACTGTTTTTT
TRBJ2-6 . TRBV12-3/TRBV12-4 TRBD2 CASSSRTSPRFPSGANVLTF TGTGCCAGCAGTTCGAGGACTAGCCCGAGGTTCCCCTCTGGGGCCAACGTCCTGACTTTC
TRBJ2-3 . TRBV6-2/TRBV6-3 . CASRGGVLTDTQYF TGTGCCAGCCGGGGCGGGGTGCTCACAGATACGCAGTATTTT
TRBJ1-2 . TRBV25-1 . CASSEGHLGNGYTF TGTGCCAGCAGTGAGGGACACCTTGGGAATGGCTACACCTTC
TRBJ1-1 . TRBV6-5 TRBD1 CASRQGRSTEAFF TGTGCCAGCAGACAGGGGCGGAGTACTGAAGCTTTCTTT
TRBJ1-2 . TRBV7-9 . CASSLTAVGPSYGYTF TGTGCCAGCAGCTTAACCGCTGTGGGCCCTAGCTATGGCTACACCTTC
TRBJ2-1 few TRBV3-1 . CASSQRNSWGRDNEQFF TGTGCCAGCAGCCAAAGAAATAGCTGGGGTCGGGACAATGAGCAGTTCTTC
TRBJ1-1 . TRBV3-1 TRBD1 CASSHPGQGATEAFF TGTGCCAGCAGCCACCCGGGACAGGGGGCAACTGAAGCTTTCTTT
TRBJ2-7 . TRBV15 TRBD1 CATSFGQAITYEQYF TGTGCCACCAGCTTCGGACAGGCGATAACCTACGAGCAGTACTTC
TRBJ2-3 . TRBV4-1 . CASSQTQGSPDTQYF TGCGCCAGCAGCCAAACACAGGGTTCCCCAGATACGCAGTATTTT
TRBJ2-7 . TRBV28 . CASRLYREYEQYF TGTGCCAGCAGGCTCTACAGGGAGTACGAGCAGTACTTC
TRBJ2-3 . TRBV11-2 . CASSSDGLKITSTDTQYF TGTGCCAGCAGCTCGGACGGACTTAAAATAACTAGCACAGATACGCAGTATTTT
TRBJ2-1 . TRBV6-5 TRBD2 CASSYSASGGPNEQFF TGTGCCAGCAGTTACTCGGCTAGCGGGGGGCCCAATGAGCAGTTCTTC
TRBJ1-1 . TRBV14 TRBD1 CASSQDEVRGTHEAFF TGTGCCAGCAGCCAAGACGAGGTCAGGGGGACGCATGAAGCTTTCTTT
TRBJ2-1 few TRBV5-1 . CASNPRTSIPDEQFF TGCGCCAGTAATCCTAGGACTTCCATTCCCGATGAGCAGTTCTTC
TRBJ1-5 . TRBV2 . CASRDIIGQPQHF TGTGCCAGCAGGGACATAATCGGTCAGCCCCAGCATTTT
TRBJ2-7 few TRBV2 . CASSETHGRIGEQYF TGTGCCAGCAGTGAAACACACGGGCGTATTGGCGAGCAGTACTTC
TRBJ2-7 few TRBV29-1 TRBD1 CSVDLLGQGRHEQYF TGCAGCGTTGATCTTTTAGGACAGGGACGCCACGAGCAGTACTTC
TRBJ2-3 . TRBV4-3 . CASSQEQRYRDTQYF TGCGCCAGCAGCCAAGAACAACGGTACCGGGATACGCAGTATTTT
TRBJ1-6 few TRBV5-5 . CASSLDGRANSPLHF TGTGCCAGCAGCTTGGACGGCAGGGCGAATTCACCCCTCCACTTT
TRBJ2-1 . TRBV20-1 TRBD2 CSARDSGRLIGNEQFF TGCAGTGCTAGAGATAGCGGGAGATTGATAGGAAATGAGCAGTTCTTC
TRBJ1-1 . TRBV27 . CASSLLETEAFF TGTGCCAGCAGTTTGTTGGAGACTGAAGCTTTCTTT
TRBJ1-2 few TRBV5-6 . CASSLATFTGYTF TGTGCCAGCAGCTTAGCGACCTTCACTGGCTACACCTTC
TRBJ2-3 few TRBV3-1 . CASSQDQGGSTDTQYF TGTGCCAGCAGCCAAGATCAAGGCGGATCCACAGATACGCAGTATTTT
TRBJ2-7 . TRBV15 TRBD1 CATSTPGTGEYEQYF TGTGCCACCAGCACGCCCGGGACAGGAGAGTACGAGCAGTACTTC
TRBJ1-6 . TRBV5-1 . CASSAAWEYNSPLHF TGCGCCAGCAGCGCCGCATGGGAGTATAATTCACCCCTCCACTTT
TRBJ1-1 . TRBV14 . CASSQEEGGYKGPNTEAFF TGTGCCAGCAGCCAAGAGGAGGGGGGGTATAAGGGCCCGAACACTGAAGCTTTCTTT
TRBJ2-3 once TRBV6-5 . CAGSPLGGTTDTQYF TGTGCCGGCAGTCCCCTGGGGGGTACCACAGATACGCAGTATTTT
TRBJ1-6 . TRBV10-2 . CASSEDYAPTGAPLHF TGCGCCAGCAGTGAGGACTACGCCCCGACGGGTGCACCCCTCCACTTT
TRBJ2-3 few TRBV3-1 TRBD2 CASSRLAERDTQYF TGTGCCAGCAGCCGACTAGCGGAGAGAGATACGCAGTATTTT
TRBJ2-6 . TRBV3-1 TRBD1 CASSPRTGAAGANVLTF TGTGCCAGCAGCCCACGTACAGGGGCGGCTGGGGCCAACGTCCTGACTTTC
TRBJ2-7 . TRBV15 . CATQGGSSYEQYF TGTGCCACCCAAGGAGGGAGCTCCTACGAGCAGTACTTC
TRBJ1-2 . TRBV7-9 TRBD1 CASSEDGTGLGYTF TGTGCCAGCAGCGAAGACGGGACAGGGCTCGGCTACACCTTC
TRBJ2-7 few TRBV7-9 . CASSLGGASEQYF TGTGCCAGCAGCTTAGGAGGGGCTTCCGAGCAGTACTTC
TRBJ2-7 . TRBV20-1 TRBD2 CSAPTSGGRNEQYF TGCAGTGCCCCAACTAGCGGGGGGCGGAACGAGCAGTACTTC
TRBJ2-5 once TRBV6-1 . CASSDGQTRETQYF TGTGCCAGCAGTGATGGACAGACAAGAGAGACCCAGTACTTC
TRBJ2-7 . TRBV18 TRBD2 CASSPASGGNYEQYF TGTGCCAGCTCACCAGCTAGCGGGGGAAATTACGAGCAGTACTTC
TRBJ2-3 few TRBV9 TRBD2 CAGGSPGGGAFKTQYF TGTGCCGGCGGGTCTCCCGGCGGGGGAGCCTTTAAGACGCAGTATTTT
TRBJ2-1 few TRBV29-1 . CSVPGLAWNNEQFF TGCAGCGTCCCCGGGTTGGCTTGGAACAATGAGCAGTTCTTC
TRBJ2-3 . TRBV25-1 TRBD1 CASSDRDRFFRRDTQYF TGTGCCAGCAGTGATAGGGACAGGTTTTTTCGTCGTGATACGCAGTATTTT
TRBJ1-2 few TRBV5-6 TRBD1 CASSAYRGANYGYTF TGTGCCAGCAGCGCCTACAGGGGTGCTAACTATGGCTACACCTTC
TRBJ2-7 . TRBV6-2/TRBV6-3 TRBD2 CASSGGLAASYEQYF TGTGCCAGCAGTGGGGGACTAGCGGCTTCCTACGAGCAGTACTTC
TRBJ2-1 . TRBV27 TRBD1 CASSPQGALDNEQFF TGTGCCAGCAGTCCCCAGGGGGCGCTGGATAATGAGCAGTTCTTC
TRBJ2-5 . TRBV2 . CASSDPIRKETQYF TGTGCCAGCAGTGATCCTATTCGAAAAGAGACCCAGTACTTC
TRBJ2-5 . TRBV6-1 . CASSTGGAETQYF TGTGCCAGCAGTACTGGAGGGGCGGAGACCCAGTACTTC
TRBJ2-1 few TRBV5-6 TRBD2 CASSLVDLAGDFEQFF TGTGCCAGCAGCTTGGTCGACCTAGCGGGAGACTTTGAGCAGTTCTTC
TRBJ1-2 . TRBV30 . CAWSQGVGYGYTF TGTGCCTGGAGTCAAGGAGTAGGATACGGCTACACCTTC
TRBJ1-2 . TRBV25-1 . CASSQYTYGYTF TGTGCCAGCAGCCAATACACTTATGGCTACACCTTC
TRBJ2-2 . TRBV7-2 TRBD1 CASSYRGRSTGELFF TGTGCCAGCAGCTATAGGGGGCGCAGCACCGGGGAGCTGTTTTTT
TRBJ2-1 . TRBV10-3 . CAISGGRYNEQFF TGTGCCATCAGTGGGGGCCGCTACAATGAGCAGTTCTTC
TRBJ2-7 few TRBV29-1 TRBD1 CSVESVQGAVDEQYF TGCAGCGTTGAATCGGTACAGGGGGCTGTTGACGAGCAGTACTTC